The present TCR beta chain was sequenced within a study of OX40 agonist ivuxolimab in advanced cancers. Overall study context: The study reported partial responses in three patients: one hepatocellular carcinoma, two cutaneous melanoma.

As to this clone: Its specificity is not known.

Sequencing used immunoSEQ multiplex PCR; TCRdb keeps in-frame clones, though not all of them. The sample carries tens of thousands of clones, 75% to 90% recorded once. Study outcomes and limitations: Normalized T-cell clonal expansion was also low in some nonresponders.

Germline assignment: CDR1 SGHVS and CDR2 FNYEAQ. CDR3 length equals 17 residues. J was trimmed by 3 bases and V by 1 base; bases with no gene match: 6. The material sequenced was CD4+ or CD8+ T cells sorted from blood, taken in a trial of the OX40 agonist ivuxolimab. The TCR comes from an adult with an advanced solid tumor such as melanoma, head and neck, liver or kidney cancer. The chain uses TRBV7-6 and TRBJ2-1, with 10 bases fitting TRBD2. CDR3 nucleotide sequence: TGTGCCAGCAGCTTAGGACCTAGCGGGGGACACTACAATGAGCAGTTCTTC. It translates to CASSLGPSGGHYNEQFF. Filled out from reference TRBV7-6 and TRBJ2-1, the complete variable domain reads GAGVSQSPRYKVTKRGQDVALRCDPISGHVSLYWYRQALGQGPEFLTYFNYEAQQDKSGLPNDRFSAERPEGSISTLTIQRTEQRDSAMYRCASSLGPSGGHYNEQFFGPGTRLTVL.